The 32 T cell receptor beta chains reported below all come from one sample, sequenced in a study of cytomegalovirus exposure and HLA in healthy donors. Primers for the PCR totalled 60 Vbeta and 13 Jbeta. Profiling relied on immunoSEQ multiplex PCR, and the TCRdb table lists in-frame clones only, not all of them. The sample lists some 100,000 clones, roughly 70% occurring once. The sample consisted of PBMCs. These receptor sequences come from a man in his forties in good health and CMV-seronegative.

The chain has TRBV6-5 and TRBJ1-5; 7 bases map to TRBD1. The germline CDR1 and CDR2 sequences are MNHEY and SVGAGI. The CDR3 extends over 13 amino acids. The J segment lost 4 bases and the V segment lost 7 bases, leaving 4 bases of the junction unmatched. The DNA for the CDR3 is TGTGCCAGCACTGCAGGGGGGAATCAGCCCCAGCATTTT. Residues: CASTAGGNQPQHF.

This clone was counted a few times. The V call is TRBV5-1, the J call TRBJ1-4; the match to TRBD1 covers 8 bases. The CDR3 totals 16 residues. The V segment lost 2 bases and the J segment 8 bases; nucleotides outside the gene matches: 11. CDR1 and CDR2 (germline): SGHRS, YFSETQ. Written as DNA, the CDR3 is TGCGCCAGCAGCTTACAACCGGACAGGGCTATGGAAAAACTGTTTTTT. Translation gives CASSLQPDRAMEKLFF.

V is TRBV2 and J is TRBJ2-2; 7 bases are shared with TRBD1. V shed 7 bases, J shed 7 bases, and the junction held 9 bases outside the gene matches. The V gene's germline CDR1 is SNHLY and CDR2 FYNNEI. The CDR3 length is 14 residues. DNA of the CDR3: TGTGCCAGCATTCGGGATCAGGGGGTCGGGGAGCTGTTTTTT. Protein: CASIRDQGVGELFF.

The rearrangement joins TRBV9 to TRBJ2-5; perhaps TRBD2 as D (6 bases). Per the germline V gene, CDR1 is SGDLS and CDR2 is YYNGEE. The ends were cut back, 3 bases at V and 7 bases at J, with 19 bases in the middle. The CDR3 length is 15 residues. CDR3 in DNA: TGTGCCAGCAGCGCAACAGTGGGGGGTTTAGGGACCCAGTACTTC. This encodes CASSATVGGLGTQYF.

This clone was picked up a small number of times. The V call is TRBV11-2, the J call TRBJ2-5; a weak D match, TRBD2 (6 bases). Germline V CDR1 and CDR2: SGHAT, FQNNGV. The CDR3 is made up of 15 amino acids. Trimming took 5 bases from V and 11 from J, leaving 24 bases between them. In DNA form, the CDR3 reads TGTGCCAGCAGCCCCTTACGACTGGCCTCGGGGGAGCAGTACTTC. Translating it yields CASSPLRLASGEQYF.

The CDR3 nucleotides read TGTGCCAGCAGTTTAGGAGTTAGAGATAAAGGCTACACCTTC. Translating it yields CASSLGVRDKGYTF. The chain joins TRBV27 to TRBJ1-2, with unresolved D. Germline CDR1 and CDR2: MNHEY and SMNVEV (reference sequence). Trimming removed 2 bases at V and 8 bases at J, with 15 bases between. CDR3 length equals 14 residues.

J is TRBJ2-7 and V is TRBV5-1; 10 bases agree with TRBD2. Trimming at V came to 5 bases and at J to 0 bases, leaving 2 bases not matched to a gene. This CDR3 is built from 14 residues. The germline gives CDR1 SGHRS, CDR2 YFSETQ. Here the CDR3 DNA reads TGCGCCAGCAGACTAGCGGGGAGCTCCTACGAGCAGTACTTC. It is translated as CASRLAGSSYEQYF.

The chain uses TRBV29-1 and TRBJ1-2, with 9 bases matching TRBD1. Germline CDR1 SQVTM, CDR2 ANQGSEA. CDR3 length: 15 amino acids. Trimming removed 6 bases from V and 6 bases from J; junction bases left unmatched: 14. CDR3 nucleotides: TGCAGCGTACTCGGGGTGACAGGGGGAAGGGATGGCTACACCTTC. Its protein is CSVLGVTGGRDGYTF.

This clone has a single count. This chain joins TRBV7-6 and TRBJ2-2, with 8 bases lining up with TRBD1. The trim removed 3 bases at V and 4 bases at J, leaving 10 bases unmatched. Germline V gene lookup returns CDR1 SGHVS and CDR2 FNYEAQ. The CDR3 is 17 amino acids. The CDR3 nucleotides read TGTGCCAGCAGCTTGTTCCTCTCGGGACAGGTCACCGGGGAGCTGTTTTTT. Residues: CASSLFLSGQVTGELFF.

J is TRBJ2-5 and V is TRBV27; 7 nucleotides align to TRBD1. The CDR3 runs to 15 residues. The junction had 8 bases not matched to a gene; V was cut back by 2 bases and J by 5 bases. Germline V lookup: CDR1 MNHEY, CDR2 SMNVEV (reference sequence). DNA for the CDR3: TGTGCCAGCAGTTTAGGACAGGCCGCAGGGGAGACCCAGTACTTC. Residues: CASSLGQAAGETQYF.

The genes are TRBV6-1 and TRBJ2-1; D is ambiguous. The CDR3 is made up of 15 amino acids. Germline V gives CDR1 MNHNS, CDR2 SASEGT. The ends were cut back, 0 bases at V and 2 bases at J, with 8 bases in the middle. The CDR3 nucleotides are TGTGCCAGCAGTGAAGCGCGAGTGGCCTACAATGAGCAGTTCTTC. Its protein is CASSEARVAYNEQFF.

This clone was seen a single time. V is TRBV27 and J is TRBJ2-5; D gene unclear. The CDR3 totals 11 residues. Germline CDR1 reads MNHEY; CDR2 reads SMNVEV (reference sequence). Deletions cut 3 bases from V and 4 bases from J, with 3 bases between. The CDR3 loop reads CASSFRETQYF. CDR3 sequence (DNA): TGTGCCAGCAGTTTCAGAGAGACCCAGTACTTC.

This chain uses TRBV4-1 with TRBJ2-1; TRBD2 agrees at 9 bases. Germline CDR1 MGHRA, CDR2 YSYEKL. The CDR3 is 17 residues long. V was clipped by 0 bases and J by 6 bases; unmatched bases: 9. The CDR3 region has the DNA TGCGCCAGCAGCCAAGACGATGAGCGGGGGGTCATCAATGAGCAGTTCTTC. Translation: CASSQDDERGVINEQFF.

The chain employs TRBV13 and TRBJ2-3; no definite D call. CDR3 length equals 13 residues. V lost 2 bases to trimming and J lost 2 bases, with 5 bases between them. The V gene's germline CDR1 is PRHDT and CDR2 FYEKMQ (reference sequence). CDR3 DNA sequence: TGTGCCAGCAGCTTACTTGTCACAGATACGCAGTATTTT. It codes for CASSLLVTDTQYF.

V usage is TRBV5-6 and J usage is TRBJ2-7; a possible D gene is TRBD1 (5 bases). The CDR3 runs to 13 residues. The germline V gene has CDR1 SGHDT and CDR2 YYEEEE. Deletions cut 0 bases from V and 5 bases from J, with 9 bases between. The chain's CDR3 is CASSLGTSHEQYF. The DNA of the CDR3 is TGTGCCAGCAGCTTGGGGACATCTCACGAGCAGTACTTC.

The chain uses TRBV29-1 and TRBJ2-3; 7 positions match TRBD1. CDR3 length: 16 residues. V lost 3 bases and J lost 2; bases outside the gene matches: 11. CDR1 and CDR2 (germline): SQVTM, ANQGSEA. This CDR3 reads CSVEVGSGTATDTQYF. The CDR3 bases are TGCAGCGTTGAGGTGGGGTCCGGGACAGCCACAGATACGCAGTATTTT.

The chain carries TRBV6-5 and TRBJ2-5; no clear D. CDR3 size: 12 residues. Trimming left V 4 bases short and J 4 bases short, with 7 bases between. The germline V gene encodes CDR1 MNHEY and CDR2 SVGAGI. The CDR3 region is CASSSSRETQYF. The DNA of the CDR3 is TGTGCCAGCAGTTCCTCCAGAGAGACCCAGTACTTC.

The chain joins TRBV7-2 to TRBJ2-7, with D perhaps TRBD2 (5 bases). This CDR3 is 13 amino acids long. The V end lost 8 bases, the J end lost 3 bases, and 14 bases lay between the germline ends. In germline, CDR1 is SGHTA, CDR2 FQGNSA. The CDR3: CASVSGLDYEQYF. DNA of the CDR3: TGTGCCAGCGTGAGCGGCCTGGACTACGAGCAGTACTTC.

V and J are TRBV4-1 and TRBJ1-6; D possibly corresponds to TRBD1 (6 bases). The V end lost 6 bases, the J end lost 11 bases, and 14 bases lay between the germline ends. In germline, CDR1 is MGHRA, CDR2 YSYEKL. CDR3 length: 13 residues. The CDR3: CASRRTGDTPLHF. As DNA, the CDR3 is TGCGCCAGCAGGCGGACCGGGGACACACCCCTCCACTTT.

V gene TRBV28 combines with J gene TRBJ1-3; D is ambiguous. The germline V gene encodes CDR1 MDHEN and CDR2 SYDVKM. The CDR3 loop spans 14 amino acids. Between the trimmed V and J ends, which lost 6 bases and 5 bases, there was a span of 14 bases. The CDR3 region is CASSRSESRNTIYF. The CDR3 nucleotides are TGTGCCAGCAGCCGCAGCGAATCAAGAAACACCATATATTTT.

The rearrangement links TRBV4-1 to TRBJ1-2; 9 nucleotides agree with TRBD1. The length of the CDR3 is 16 residues. The V gene's germline CDR1 is MGHRA and CDR2 YSYEKL. The V gene end was trimmed by 4 bases and the J gene end by 7 bases; junction bases not matched to a gene: 13. As DNA, the CDR3 is TGCGCCAGCAGCCCCGGGAACCGACAGGGGGTTTGTGGCTACACCTTC. It yields the protein CASSPGNRQGVCGYTF.

This clone was seen a single time. The chain is built from TRBV19 and TRBJ2-7; 7 bases are shared with TRBD1. V gave up 6 bases and J gave up 0 bases; unmatched junction bases: 5. The CDR3 loop spans 14 amino acids. CDR1 is LNHDA and CDR2 is SQIVND in the germline V gene (reference sequence). The CDR3 nucleotides are TGTGCCAGTAGAACAGGGGCCTCCTCCTACGAGCAGTACTTC. Protein sequence: CASRTGASSYEQYF. Full variable domain (outside the CDR3, taken from reference TRBV19 and TRBJ2-7): DGGITQSPKYLFRKEGQNVTLSCEQNLNHDAMYWYRQDPGQGLRLIYYSQIVNDFQKGDIAEGYSVSREKKESFPLTVTSAQKNPTAFYLCASRTGASSYEQYFGPGTRLTVT.

The rearrangement uses TRBV29-1 and TRBJ2-7; 8 bases match TRBD1. J gave up 7 bases and V 5 bases, and 13 bases lay outside the gene matches. Germline lookup yields CDR1 SQVTM and CDR2 ANQGSEA. The CDR3 runs to 14 residues. Here the CDR3 DNA reads TGCAGCGTTCAACCGGGACAGGCGACTTTAGAGCAGTACTTC. This codes for CSVQPGQATLEQYF.

This sequence joins TRBV4-1 and TRBJ2-4, with 9 bases lining up with TRBD1. This CDR3 comprises 16 residues. Germline lookup yields CDR1 MGHRA and CDR2 YSYEKL. Losses at the gene ends were 3 bases for V and 2 bases for J; bases not matched to a gene: 5. CDR3 in amino acids: CASSQGTGITKNIQYF. The CDR3 DNA reads as TGCGCCAGCAGCCAGGGGACAGGGATAACCAAAAACATTCAGTACTTC.

This clone was picked up one time. The genes are TRBV5-3 and TRBJ1-5; possibly TRBD1 for D (5 bases). TRBV5-3 carries the ORF label, with uncertain function. V was pared by 8 bases and J by 5 bases, with 8 bases between. This CDR3 spans 11 amino acids. CDR3 coding DNA: TGTGCCAGGTGGGGGGATCAGCCCCAGCATTTT. Amino acid sequence: CARWGDQPQHF.

This clone was seen a handful of times. The chain uses TRBV5-1 and TRBJ1-4; D is undetermined. Germline CDR1 reads SGHRS; CDR2 reads YFSETQ. V dropped 0 bases and J dropped 7 bases, with 7 bases sitting between them. The CDR3 is made up of 13 amino acids. The CDR3 reads CASSLGSSEKLFF. CDR3 nucleotide sequence: TGCGCCAGCAGCTTGGGATCGAGTGAAAAACTGTTTTTT.

This clone was observed a handful of times. The CDR3 protein is CASWAGTGHLSQHF. The CDR3 DNA is TGTGCCAGTTGGGCCGGGACAGGGCATCTCTCCCAGCATTTT. The genes are TRBV28 and TRBJ1-5; 9 bases map to TRBD1. The J segment lost 11 bases and the V segment lost 9 bases, leaving 14 bases of the junction unmatched. CDR3 length: 14 amino acids. Germline CDR1 is MDHEN and CDR2 is SYDVKM.

This sequence joins TRBV7-2 and TRBJ2-5; 10 positions match TRBD2. The germline CDR1 and CDR2 sequences are SGHTA and FQGNSA. The CDR3 runs to 15 residues. V trimming: 1 base; J trimming: 4 bases; junction bases outside the gene matches: 3. The CDR3 bases are TGTGCCAGCAGCTTAGGGACTAGCGGACCAGAGACCCAGTACTTC. This encodes CASSLGTSGPETQYF. Complete variable domain (other parts from reference TRBV7-2 and TRBJ2-5): GAGVSQSPSNKVTEKGKDVELRCDPISGHTALYWYRQSLGQGLEFLIYFQGNSAPDKSGLPSDRFSAERTGGSVSTLTIQRTQQEDSAVYLCASSLGTSGPETQYFGPGTRLLVL.

This clone was seen once. V usage is TRBV18 and J usage is TRBJ2-1, with 9 positions matching TRBD1. V dropped 5 bases and J dropped 9; count of bases not matched to a gene: 8. The CDR3 loop spans 14 amino acids. Germline V gene lookup returns CDR1 KGHSH and CDR2 LQKENI. The CDR3 region is CASSKTGGFTEQFF. CDR3 DNA sequence: TGTGCCAGCTCAAAGACAGGGGGTTTCACTGAGCAGTTCTTC.

This chain uses TRBV10-2 with TRBJ2-1; 7 bases map to TRBD2. This CDR3 region has 15 residues. Germline CDR1 reads WSHSY; CDR2 reads SAAADI. J gave up 4 bases and V 2 bases, and 5 bases lay outside the gene matches. Here the CDR3 DNA reads TGCGCCAGCAGTGAGCAAACGGGGGGTTACAATGAGCAGTTCTTC. It is translated as CASSEQTGGYNEQFF.

The chain uses TRBV27 and TRBJ2-3; D remains unclear. The germline V and J ends were trimmed by 6 bases and 3 bases, with 10 bases remaining between them. Germline lookup yields CDR1 MNHEY and CDR2 SMNVEV (reference sequence). The CDR3 sequence is 13 residues long. CDR3 DNA sequence: TGTGCCAGCAGCCGTTACGGGACAGATACGCAGTATTTT. Protein product: CASSRYGTDTQYF.

This clone was found a few times. This chain uses TRBV7-2 with TRBJ1-5; 10 positions match TRBD1. V lost 1 base, J lost 6 bases, and 3 bases stayed unmatched. This CDR3 region has 15 residues. Looked up from germline, CDR1 is SGHTA and CDR2 is FQGNSA. The CDR3 loop is CASSLGQGASQPQHF. The CDR3 bases are TGTGCCAGCAGCTTAGGACAGGGGGCAAGTCAGCCCCAGCATTTT.